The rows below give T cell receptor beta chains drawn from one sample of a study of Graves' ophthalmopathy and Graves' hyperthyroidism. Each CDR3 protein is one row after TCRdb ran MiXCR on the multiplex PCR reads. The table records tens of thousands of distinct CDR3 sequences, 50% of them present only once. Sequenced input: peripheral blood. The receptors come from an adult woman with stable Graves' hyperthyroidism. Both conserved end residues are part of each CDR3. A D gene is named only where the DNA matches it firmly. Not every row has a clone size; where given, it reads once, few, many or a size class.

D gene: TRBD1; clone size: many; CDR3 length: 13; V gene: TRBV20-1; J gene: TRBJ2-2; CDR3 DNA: TGCAGTGCGTCGGACAGGGGGGCCGGGGAGCTGTTTTTT; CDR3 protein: CSASDRGAGELFF
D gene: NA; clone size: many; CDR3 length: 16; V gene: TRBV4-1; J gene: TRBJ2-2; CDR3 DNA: TGCGCCAGCAGCCAAGAAAATCCTACGAACACCGGGGAGCTGTTTTTT; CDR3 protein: CASSQENPTNTGELFF
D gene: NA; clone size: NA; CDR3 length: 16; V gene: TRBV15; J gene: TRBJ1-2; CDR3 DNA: TGTGCCACCAGCAGAGAAGGGTGGGGAACTAACTATGGCTACACCTTC; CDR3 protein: CATSREGWGTNYGYTF
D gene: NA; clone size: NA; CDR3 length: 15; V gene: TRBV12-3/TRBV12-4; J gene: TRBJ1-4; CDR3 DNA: TGTGCCAGCAGTAAGCAGGGTGCACCTAATGAAAAACTGTTTTTT; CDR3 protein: CASSKQGAPNEKLFF
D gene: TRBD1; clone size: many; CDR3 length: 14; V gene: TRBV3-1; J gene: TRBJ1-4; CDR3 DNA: TGTGCCAGCAGCCAAGAGGGACAGAGTGAAAAACTGTTTTTT; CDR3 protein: CASSQEGQSEKLFF
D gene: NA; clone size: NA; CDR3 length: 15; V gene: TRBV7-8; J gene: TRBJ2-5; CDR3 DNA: TGTGCCAGCAGCTTAAGCAGGGCCCCCCAAGAGACCCAGTACTTC; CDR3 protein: CASSLSRAPQETQYF
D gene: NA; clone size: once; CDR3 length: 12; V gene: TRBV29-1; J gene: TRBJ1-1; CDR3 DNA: TGCAGCGACGGGGGGCGGGAGACTGAAGCTTTCTTT; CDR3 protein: CSDGGRETEAFF
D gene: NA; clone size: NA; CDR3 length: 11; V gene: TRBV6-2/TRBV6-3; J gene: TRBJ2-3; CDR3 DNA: TGTGCCAGCAGGACGGTAGGTACGCAGTATTTT; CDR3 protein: CASRTVGTQYF
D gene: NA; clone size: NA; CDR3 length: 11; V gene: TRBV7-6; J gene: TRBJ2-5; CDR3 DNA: TGTGCCAGCAGCTTAGTAGGGACTCAGTACTTC; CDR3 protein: CASSLVGTQYF
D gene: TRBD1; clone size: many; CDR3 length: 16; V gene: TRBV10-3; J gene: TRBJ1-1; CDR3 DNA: TGTGCCATCAGTACCAGCTGGGACAGGATGAACACTGAAGCTTTCTTT; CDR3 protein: CAISTSWDRMNTEAFF
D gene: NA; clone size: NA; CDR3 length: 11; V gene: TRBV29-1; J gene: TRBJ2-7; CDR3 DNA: TGCAGCGGTAACGGCCCCTACGAGCAGTACTTC; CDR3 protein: CSGNGPYEQYF
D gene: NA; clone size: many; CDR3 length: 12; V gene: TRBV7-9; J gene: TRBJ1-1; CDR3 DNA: TGTGCCAGCAGCTTCACCTACACTGAAGCTTTCTTT; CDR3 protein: CASSFTYTEAFF
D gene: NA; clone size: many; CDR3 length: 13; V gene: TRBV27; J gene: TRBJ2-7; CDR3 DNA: TGTGCCAGCAGTTTACTCCCCGGTTACGAGCAGTACTTC; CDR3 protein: CASSLLPGYEQYF
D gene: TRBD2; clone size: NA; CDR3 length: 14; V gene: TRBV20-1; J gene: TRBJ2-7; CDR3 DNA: TGCAGTGCTAGAGATCCAGCGGGAGCCTACGAGCAGTACTTC; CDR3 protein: CSARDPAGAYEQYF
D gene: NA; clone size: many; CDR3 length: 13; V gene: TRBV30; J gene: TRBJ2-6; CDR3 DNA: TGTGCCTGGAGAAGTGCTGGGGCCAACGTCCTGACTTTC; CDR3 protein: CAWRSAGANVLTF
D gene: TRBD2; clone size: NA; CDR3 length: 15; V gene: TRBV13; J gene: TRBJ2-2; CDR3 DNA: TGTGCCAGCCAAGAGGGGACTAGCGCCACCGGGGAGCTGTTTTTT; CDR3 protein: CASQEGTSATGELFF
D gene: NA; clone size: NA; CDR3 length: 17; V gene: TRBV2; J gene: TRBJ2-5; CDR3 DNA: TGTGCCAGCAGCGACCCCGCCGCACAGGAGTCCTCGGTGACCCAGTACTTC; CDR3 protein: CASSDPAAQESSVTQYF
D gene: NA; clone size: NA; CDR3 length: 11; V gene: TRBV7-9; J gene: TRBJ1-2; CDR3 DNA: TGTGCCAGCAGCCCGCGACAGGGCTACACCTTC; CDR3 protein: CASSPRQGYTF
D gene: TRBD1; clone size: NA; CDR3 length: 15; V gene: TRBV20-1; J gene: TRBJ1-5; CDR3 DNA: TGCAGTGCCAGCGAGGGGGCGCGGGGCAATCAGCCCCAGCATTTT; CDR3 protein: CSASEGARGNQPQHF
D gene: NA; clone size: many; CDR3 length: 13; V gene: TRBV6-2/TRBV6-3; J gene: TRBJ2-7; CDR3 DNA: TGTGCCAGCAGTTACCAGGGAGGGGGCGAGCAGTACTTC; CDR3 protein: CASSYQGGGEQYF
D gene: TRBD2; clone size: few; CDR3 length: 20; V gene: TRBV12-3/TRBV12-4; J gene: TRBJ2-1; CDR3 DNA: TGTGCCAGCAGTCCCCTAGCGGGAGGTTATCTATTTGGTGTTGACAATGAGCAGTTCTTC; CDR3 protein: CASSPLAGGYLFGVDNEQFF
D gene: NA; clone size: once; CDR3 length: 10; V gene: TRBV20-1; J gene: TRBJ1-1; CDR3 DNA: TGCAGTGCTAGCGAGCCCGAAGCTTTCTTT; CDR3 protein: CSASEPEAFF
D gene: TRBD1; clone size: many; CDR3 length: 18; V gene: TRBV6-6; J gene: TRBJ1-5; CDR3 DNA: TGTGCCAGCAGTTACTCGCCAGGGGGCTTGGATAGCAATCAGCCCCAGCATTTT; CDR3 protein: CASSYSPGGLDSNQPQHF
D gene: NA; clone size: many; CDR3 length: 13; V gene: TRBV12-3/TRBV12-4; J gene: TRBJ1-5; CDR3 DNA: TGTGCCAGCAGTTTAGCCAGCAATCAGCCCCAGCATTTT; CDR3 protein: CASSLASNQPQHF
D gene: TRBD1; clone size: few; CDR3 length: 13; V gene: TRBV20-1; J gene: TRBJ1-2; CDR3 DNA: TGCAGTGGCCAGACAGGGGGCGACTATGGCTACACCTTC; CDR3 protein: CSGQTGGDYGYTF
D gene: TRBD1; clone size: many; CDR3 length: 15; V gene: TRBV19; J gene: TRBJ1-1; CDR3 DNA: TGTGCCAGTAGTCCTCGGGGGGACAGGGCCACTGAAGCTTTCTTT; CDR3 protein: CASSPRGDRATEAFF
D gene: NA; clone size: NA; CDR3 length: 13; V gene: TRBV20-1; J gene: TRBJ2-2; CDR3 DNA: TGCAGTGTTGTGGACTATAACACCGGGGAGCTGTTTTTT; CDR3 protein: CSVVDYNTGELFF
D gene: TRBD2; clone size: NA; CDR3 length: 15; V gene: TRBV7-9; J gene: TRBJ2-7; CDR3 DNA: TGTGCCAGCAGCTTAGAACTAGCGGGGAACTACGAGCAGTACTTC; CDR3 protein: CASSLELAGNYEQYF